This T cell receptor beta chain was identified during a study of T cells in Graves' hyperthyroidism and ophthalmopathy. The ends lost 5 bases at V and 4 bases at J; junction bases unmatched: 4. The germline CDR1 and CDR2 sequences are SGHAT and FQNNGV. The CDR3 is made up of 14 amino acids. Not enrolled were patients with uncontrolled infection, other autoimmune disease, pregnancy or lactation. TCR beta CDR3 region amplification was performed from RNA transcripts. The primer set for the first-round RT-PCR of the TCR CDR3 was HTBI. TCRdb processed the multiplex PCR reads anew with MiXCR; each CDR3 protein has one entry. Of about 290,000 distinct CDR3 sequences in the sample, roughly 18% were seen once. This clonotype was recorded many times.

The material sequenced was blood. The receptor's source is a man aged 45-60 years with Graves' ophthalmopathy. The V gene is TRBV11-2, the J gene TRBJ1-3, with TRBD1 identical over 8 bases. CDR3 loop: CASSRTGNGNTIYF. DNA for the CDR3: TGTGCCAGCAGCCGGACAGGGAACGGAAACACCATATATTTT.